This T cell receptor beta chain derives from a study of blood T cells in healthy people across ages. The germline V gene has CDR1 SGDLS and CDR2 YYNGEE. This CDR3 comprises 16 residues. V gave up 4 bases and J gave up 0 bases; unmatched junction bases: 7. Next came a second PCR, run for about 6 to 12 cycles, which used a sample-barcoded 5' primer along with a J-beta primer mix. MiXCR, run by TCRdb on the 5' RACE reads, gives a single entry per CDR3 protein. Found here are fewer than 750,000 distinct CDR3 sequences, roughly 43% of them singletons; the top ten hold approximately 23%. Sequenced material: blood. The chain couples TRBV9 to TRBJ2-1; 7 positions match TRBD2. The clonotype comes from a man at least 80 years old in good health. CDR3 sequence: CASSLLPSGSYNEQFF. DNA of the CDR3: TGTGCCAGCAGCCTCCTACCTAGCGGCTCCTACAATGAGCAGTTCTTC.